A selection of T cell receptor beta chains follows, all from one sample in a study of control samples from healthy donors and cancer patients. The data were produced by immunoSEQ multiplex PCR, yet TCRdb's version contains in-frame clones alone and is incomplete. In the table there are 150,000 to 200,000 clones, 91% of which are singletons. The source material was blood. These receptors all come from a middle-aged woman in good health. CDR3s include the opening cysteine and the closing phenylalanine or tryptophan. A D gene is named only where the DNA matches it firmly.

v_gene	j_gene	len	d_gene	CDR3nt	CDR3aa
TRBV2	TRBJ1-1	14	TRBD1	TGTGCCAGCAGTTCACAGGGGATGAACACTGAAGCTTTCTTT	CASSSQGMNTEAFF
TRBV13	TRBJ2-5	14	NA	TGTGCCAGCAGGGAAGTCACTTCGGGAGAGACCCAGTACTTC	CASREVTSGETQYF
TRBV4-1	TRBJ2-3	15	TRBD1	TGCGCCAGCAGCCAAGATATGCAGGGGGCAGATACGCAGTATTTT	CASSQDMQGADTQYF
TRBV19	TRBJ1-5	14	NA	TGTGCCAGTAAAGTCGGGGGATTAGATCAGCCCCAGCATTTT	CASKVGGLDQPQHF
TRBV19	TRBJ1-1	12	NA	TGTGCCAGCAACGGGGGGACCGCTGAAGCTTTCTTT	CASNGGTAEAFF
TRBV5-1	TRBJ1-2	15	TRBD1	TGCGCCAGCAGCAGCTCCAGGGGGCTTAACTATGGCTACACCTTC	CASSSSRGLNYGYTF
TRBV7-6	TRBJ2-2	16	NA	TGTGCCAGCAGCTTCAGAGGACCTTCTTTGGGCGGGGAGCTGTTTTTT	CASSFRGPSLGGELFF
TRBV6-5	TRBJ1-4	14	NA	TGTGCCAGCAGTTATCAGGGAGCTAATGAAAAACTGTTTTTT	CASSYQGANEKLFF
TRBV6-5	TRBJ1-2	13	NA	TGTGCCAGCAGTTACTCCGAGGGGATCGGCTACACCTTC	CASSYSEGIGYTF
TRBV6-1	TRBJ2-3	15	TRBD2	TGTGCCAGCAGTGAACGCGGGGGGGTCACAGATACGCAGTATTTT	CASSERGGVTDTQYF
TRBV5-4	TRBJ2-7	15	TRBD2	TGTGCCAGCAGCCGAGCGGGGGGACCCTCCTACGAGCAGTACTTC	CASSRAGGPSYEQYF
TRBV7-6	TRBJ1-5	15	TRBD1	TGTGCCAGCAGCAGGACAGGGGAGGTAGGTCAGCCCCAGCATTTT	CASSRTGEVGQPQHF
TRBV3-1/TRBV3-2	TRBJ1-3	17	NA	TGTGCCAGCAGCCAAGATATGGGCTCCGGCACTGGAAACACCATATATTTT	CASSQDMGSGTGNTIYF
TRBV18	TRBJ2-6	12	NA	TGTGCCAGCTCACCTGGGGCCAACGTCCTGACTTTC	CASSPGANVLTF
TRBV18	TRBJ2-2	13	NA	TGTGCCAGCTCACCACTGGGCACCGGGGAGCTGTTTTTT	CASSPLGTGELFF